The present entry profiles one T cell receptor (beta chain) with its context. This sample was included in a study of shared clonotypes between healthy human individuals. CDR1 and CDR2 (germline): MNHEY, SVGAGI. There are 13 residues in the CDR3. Between the trimmed V and J ends, which lost 6 bases and 6 bases, there was a span of 12 bases. Each cell subset's genomic DNA was divided evenly among several immunoSEQ plates. This table comes from immunoSEQ multiplex PCR, and its TCRdb copy is limited to in-frame clones, with some not included. The sample lists about 480,000 clones, nearly 80% occurring once.

The rearrangement joins TRBV6-5 to TRBJ1-5, with D maybe TRBD1 (5 bases). What was sequenced was PBMCs. The receptor was derived from a woman in her 40s in good health. Some clones in this sample may be carry-over from other donors' samples. The CDR3 DNA follows: TGTGCCAGCAGACCCCTCGGGGGTCAGCCCCAGCATTTT. Amino acid sequence: CASRPLGGQPQHF.